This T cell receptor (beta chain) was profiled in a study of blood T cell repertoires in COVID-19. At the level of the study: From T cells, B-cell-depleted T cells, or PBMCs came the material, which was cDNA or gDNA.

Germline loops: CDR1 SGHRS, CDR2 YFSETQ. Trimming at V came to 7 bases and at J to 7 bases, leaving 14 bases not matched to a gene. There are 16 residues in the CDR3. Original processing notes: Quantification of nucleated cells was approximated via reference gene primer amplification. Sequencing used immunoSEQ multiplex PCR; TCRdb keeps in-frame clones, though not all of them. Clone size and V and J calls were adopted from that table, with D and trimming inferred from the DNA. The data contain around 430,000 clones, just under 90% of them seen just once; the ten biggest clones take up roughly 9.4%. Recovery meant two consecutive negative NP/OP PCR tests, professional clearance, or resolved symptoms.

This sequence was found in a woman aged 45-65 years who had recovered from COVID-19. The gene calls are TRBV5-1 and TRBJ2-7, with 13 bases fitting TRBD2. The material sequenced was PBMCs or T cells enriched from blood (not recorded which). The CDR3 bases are TGCGCCAGCCACCCCGGGACTAGCGGGACCGGGTTGGAGCAGTACTTC. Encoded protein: CASHPGTSGTGLEQYF.